This T cell receptor beta chain emerged from a study of blood T cells in healthy people across ages. Per-sample yields of isolated PBMCs were at least 6.5 million. Primers used in a second PCR of roughly 6 to 11 cycles were a sample-barcoded 5' primer and a J-beta primer mix. TCRdb reprocessed the 5' RACE reads via MiXCR and lists one record per CDR3 protein. The sample has more than 600,000 distinct CDR3 sequences, roughly 25% seen once. Only a few counts were recorded for this clonotype. One end of the junction varies from germline; a read error may be responsible. The CDR3 runs 15 residues. CDR1 MNHEY and CDR2 SMNVEV come from the germline V gene (reference sequence). The sample also formed part of further work on T cells of mothers and their children. As that report states: Each child gave approximately 2.8 million TCR beta CDR3 reads (each mother, over 10 million).

The sample comprised blood. The chain employs TRBV27 and TRBJ1-2; 7 bases are shared with TRBD1. This clonotype was sampled from a boy aged 5-17 years in good health. CDR3 loop: CASSPQTGSRYGCTF. The CDR3 DNA reads as TGTGCCAGCAGTCCGCAGACAGGGTCGAGATATGGCTGCACCTTC.